The TCR beta chain under discussion was sequenced for a study of blood T cell repertoires in COVID-19. Measured with immunoSEQ multiplex PCR; TCRdb has only the in-frame clones, and not every one. In the table there are about 320,000 clones, about 87% of which are singletons. Participants spanned ages roughly 18 to 95 years and resided in fewer than 30 US areas. Which cohort a participant joined came from the clinical history participants gave. Source material: PBMCs or T cells enriched from blood (not recorded which). The TCR sequence derives from a man between 25 and 39 years old who had recovered from COVID-19.

DNA for the CDR3: TGTGCCACCAGTGATGTAGCGGGGCATAGCACAGATACGCAGTATTTT. Encoded protein: CATSDVAGHSTDTQYF. The V call is TRBV24-1, the J call TRBJ2-3; the match to TRBD2 covers 8 bases. After removal of 3 bases from V and 0 bases from J, the junction contained 4 bases not matched to a gene. From germline, CDR1 is KGHDR and CDR2 SFDVKD. This CDR3 has 16 residues.